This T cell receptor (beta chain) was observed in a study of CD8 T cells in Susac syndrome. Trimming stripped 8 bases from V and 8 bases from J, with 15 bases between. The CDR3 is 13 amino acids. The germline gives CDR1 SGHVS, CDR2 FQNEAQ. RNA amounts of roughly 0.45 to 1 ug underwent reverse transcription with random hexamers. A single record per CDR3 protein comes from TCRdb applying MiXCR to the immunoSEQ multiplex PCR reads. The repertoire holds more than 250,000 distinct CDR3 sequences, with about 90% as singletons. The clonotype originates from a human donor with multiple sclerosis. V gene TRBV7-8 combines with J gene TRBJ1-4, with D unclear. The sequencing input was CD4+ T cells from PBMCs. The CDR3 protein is CASGSLTFEKLFF. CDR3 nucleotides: TGTGCCAGCGGATCTTTGACATTCGAAAAACTGTTTTTT. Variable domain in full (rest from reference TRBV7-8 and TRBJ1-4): GAGVSQSPRYKVAKRGQDVALRCDPISGHVSLFWYQQALGQGPEFLTYFQNEAQLDKSGLPSDRFFAERPEGSVSTLKIQRTQQEDSAVYLCASGSLTFEKLFFGSGTQLSVL.